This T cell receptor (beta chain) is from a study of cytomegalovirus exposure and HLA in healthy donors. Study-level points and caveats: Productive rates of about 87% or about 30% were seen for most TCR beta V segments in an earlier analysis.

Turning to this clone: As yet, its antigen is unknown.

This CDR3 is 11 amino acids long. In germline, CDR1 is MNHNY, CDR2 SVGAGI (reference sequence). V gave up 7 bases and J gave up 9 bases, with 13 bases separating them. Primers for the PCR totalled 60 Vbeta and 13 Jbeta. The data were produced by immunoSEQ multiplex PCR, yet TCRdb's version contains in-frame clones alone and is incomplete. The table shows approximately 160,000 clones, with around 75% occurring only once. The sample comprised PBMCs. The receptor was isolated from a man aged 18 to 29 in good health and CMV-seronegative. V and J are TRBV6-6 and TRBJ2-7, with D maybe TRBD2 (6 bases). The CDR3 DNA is TGTGCCAGCACCACGGGGGAATCGCAGTACTTC. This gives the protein CASTTGESQYF.